This T cell receptor beta chain was observed in a study of blood T cell repertoires in COVID-19. Study details: COVID-19 samples collected from the United States, Italy and Spain covered acute and convalescent phases. The cDNA or gDNA used as material had been derived from T cells, B-cell-depleted T cells, or PBMCs.

Per the study methods: Amplification of reference gene primers provided the estimated nucleated cell counts. TCRdb's copy holds only in-frame clones and misses some; the assay was immunoSEQ multiplex PCR. For V, J and clone size, that table is used; D and trimming come from the DNA. This sample has some 150,000 clones, with about 80% found just once. Germline trimming cut 6 bases from V and 5 bases from J; bases unmatched to any gene: 7. The CDR3 has 13 residues. Germline V gene sequence: CDR1 SNHLY, CDR2 FYNNEI. Sample: peripheral blood. The rearrangement joins TRBV2 to TRBJ2-7; 7 nucleotides agree with TRBD1. The receptor was derived from a woman in her 70s with acute or convalescent COVID-19. In nucleotides, the CDR3 is TGTGCCAGCAGGCTACAGGGGCCCAACGAGCAGTACTTC. Protein product: CASRLQGPNEQYF.